These 30 T cell receptor beta chains came from one sample sequenced in a study of cytomegalovirus exposure and HLA in healthy donors. Clones were read by immunoSEQ multiplex PCR, and TCRdb kept only the in-frame ones, dropping some. The sample carries around 56,000 clones, 93% recorded once. Sequenced: PBMCs. Every receptor here comes from a young woman in good health and CMV-seropositive.

This clone was counted once. The rearrangement joins TRBV6-5 to TRBJ2-7; 8 bases agree with TRBD2. V lost 4 bases to trimming and J lost 5 bases; unmatched junction nucleotides: 7. This CDR3 is built from 14 residues. CDR1 is MNHEY, CDR2 SVGAGI, per germline. The CDR3 coding sequence is TGTGCCAGCAGTTGGGCCGCGGGGGGCGACGAGCAGTACTTC. The encoded protein is CASSWAAGGDEQYF.

As to this clone: The junction differs from germline at one of its ends, possibly a read error. V gene TRBV4-3 combines with J gene TRBJ2-7; maybe TRBD2 (6 bases). Germline values: CDR1 LGHNA, CDR2 YSLEER. The CDR3 contains 14 residues. CDR3 protein: CASSKDGGIYEQYF. The CDR3 coding sequence is TGCGCCAGCAGCAAAGACGGAGGGATCTACGAGCAGTACTTC.

This sequence joins TRBV5-1 and TRBJ2-6, with D maybe TRBD1 (5 bases). Trimming removed 4 bases at V and 0 bases at J, with 11 bases between. There are 16 residues in the CDR3. Germline-derived CDR1 and CDR2 are SGHRS and YFSETQ. The CDR3 DNA is TGCGCCAGCAGCCGAGGACACGACTCTGGGGCCAACGTCCTGACTTTC. This gives the protein CASSRGHDSGANVLTF. Using reference TRBV5-1 and TRBJ2-6 for the parts outside the CDR3, the full variable domain is KAGVTQTPRYLIKTRGQQVTLSCSPISGHRSVSWYQQTPGQGLQFLFEYFSETQRNKGNFPGRFSGRQFSNSRSEMNVSTLELGDSALYLCASSRGHDSGANVLTFGAGSRLTVL.

The chain employs TRBV6-5 and TRBJ1-1; a possible D gene is TRBD1 (6 bases). CDR3 length: 15 residues. Trimming removed 6 bases at V and 3 bases at J, with 17 bases between. Germline V CDR1 and CDR2: MNHEY, SVGAGI. The CDR3, as DNA: TGTGCCAGCAGAGAGCGGGGCAGGGGAGACACTGAAGCTTTCTTT. Translated: CASRERGRGDTEAFF.

The gene calls are TRBV2 and TRBJ1-5; D is unclear. V was pared by 4 bases and J by 0 bases, with 10 bases between. The CDR3 is 15 residues long. Germline CDR1 reads SNHLY; CDR2 reads FYNNEI. In DNA form, the CDR3 reads TGTGCCAGCAGTGCTTGGTCTAATAGCAATCAGCCCCAGCATTTT. Translation: CASSAWSNSNQPQHF.

J is TRBJ2-7 and V is TRBV5-1; TRBD1 matches at 8 bases. V gave up 3 bases and J gave up 3 bases; unmatched junction bases: 8. CDR3 length: 15 amino acids. CDR1 is SGHRS, CDR2 YFSETQ, per germline. The CDR3 DNA sequence: TGCGCCAGCAGCTCCGCAACGGGACAGGTCTACGAGCAGTACTTC. Amino acids: CASSSATGQVYEQYF.

The chain links TRBV4-2 to TRBJ1-3; no clear D. The germline V and J ends were trimmed by 0 bases and 0 bases, with 12 bases remaining between them. The CDR3 has 17 residues. Per germline, CDR1 LGHNA and CDR2 YNFKEQ. In DNA, the CDR3 is TGTGCCAGCAGCCAAGATGTGTACAGAAGCTCTGGAAACACCATATATTTT. Its protein is CASSQDVYRSSGNTIYF.

This rearrangement joins TRBV15 to TRBJ1-3, with 7 bases matching TRBD1. The V gene end was trimmed by 1 base and the J gene end by 3 bases; junction bases not matched to a gene: 9. Germline loops: CDR1 LNHNV, CDR2 YYDKDF (reference sequence). The CDR3 runs 17 residues. CDR3 sequence reads: CATSRAGDRVRGNTIYF. CDR3 nucleotide sequence: TGTGCCACCAGCAGAGCTGGCGACAGGGTTCGTGGAAACACCATATATTTT.

A few counts support this clone. This chain joins TRBV6-6 and TRBJ2-7; 7 bases agree with TRBD2. V lost 0 bases to trimming and J lost 3 bases; unmatched junction nucleotides: 2. The CDR3 extends over 14 amino acids. Germline assignment: CDR1 MNHNY and CDR2 SVGAGI (reference sequence). CDR3 region: CASSYSPGGYEQYF. The CDR3, as DNA: TGTGCCAGCAGTTACTCTCCGGGGGGCTACGAGCAGTACTTC.

This clone was seen only once. The chain recombines TRBV1 with TRBJ1-6; the table's D call, TRBD1, was not checked against the DNA. TRBV1 is shown as a pseudogene. This CDR3 has 20 residues. Here the CDR3 reads CTSSHVVRTGGEQYNSPLHF. The CDR3, as DNA: TGCACCAGCAGCCATGTTGTTCGGACAGGGGGCGAACAATATAATTCACCCCTCCACTTT.

The CDR3 loop reads CASKAWGLSGDYGYTF. The CDR3 bases are TGTGCCAGCAAAGCCTGGGGACTTTCTGGGGATTATGGCTACACCTTC. The rearrangement links TRBV5-4 to TRBJ1-2; D may be TRBD1 (5 bases). In germline, CDR1 is SGHNT, CDR2 YYREEE (reference sequence). The V end was cut by 6 bases, the J end by 5 bases, with 23 bases between. The CDR3 runs 16 residues.

This rearrangement joins TRBV5-1 to TRBJ2-3; maybe TRBD2 (6 bases). The CDR3 totals 14 residues. Germline V lookup: CDR1 SGHRS, CDR2 YFSETQ. The V end was cut by 5 bases, the J end by 6 bases, with 16 bases between. The chain's CDR3 is CASSFGGGYDTQYF. The CDR3 DNA follows: TGCGCCAGCAGTTTCGGGGGAGGATATGATACGCAGTATTTT.

The gene calls are TRBV18 and TRBJ1-3; TRBD1 agrees at 8 bases. The junction had 9 bases not matched to a gene; V was cut back by 3 bases and J by 2 bases. The CDR3 covers 17 residues. Germline CDR1 reads KGHSH; CDR2 reads LQKENI. CDR3 coding DNA: TGTGCCAGCTCACCTCTGGAAGGCAGGGGGCCTGGAAACACCATATATTTT. As protein: CASSPLEGRGPGNTIYF.

The rearrangement joins TRBV4-3 to TRBJ1-2; the match to TRBD1 covers 9 bases. With V trimmed by 3 bases and J by 4 bases, 6 bases remained unmatched. The CDR3 totals 15 residues. Per germline, CDR1 LGHNA and CDR2 YSLEER. Here the CDR3 DNA reads TGCGCCAGCAGCCACCGGGGACAGGGTGGCTATGGCTACACCTTC. Translated: CASSHRGQGGYGYTF.

Comments on this clone: The sample carries other DNA sequences with the same CDR3. V gene TRBV5-1 combines with J gene TRBJ2-5; 7 positions match TRBD2. The CDR3 has 14 residues. After removal of 2 bases from V and 5 bases from J, the junction contained 6 bases not matched to a gene. In germline, CDR1 is SGHRS, CDR2 YFSETQ. The CDR3 is CASSLGQGGETQYF. As DNA, the CDR3 is TGCGCCAGCAGCTTAGGCCAGGGAGGGGAGACCCAGTACTTC.

This chain links TRBV5-1 with TRBJ1-2; a weak D match, TRBD1 (6 bases). Germline V gene data show CDR1 as SGHRS and CDR2 as YFSETQ. V was pared by 0 bases and J by 4 bases, with 16 bases between. The CDR3 sequence is 16 residues long. The CDR3 is CASSLDGQGTGYGYTF. As DNA, the CDR3 is TGCGCCAGCAGCTTGGATGGCCAGGGGACGGGCTATGGCTACACCTTC.

V is TRBV11-2 and J is TRBJ2-7; TRBD1 might be the D (5 bases). The CDR3 has 12 residues. V was cut by 5 bases and J by 2 bases, with 7 bases left in between. Germline V CDR1 and CDR2: SGHAT, FQNNGV. In DNA, the CDR3 is TGTGCCAGCAGCCTGACAGCCTACGAGCAGTACTTC. Protein product: CASSLTAYEQYF.

The chain carries TRBV29-1 and TRBJ1-4; D is perhaps TRBD1 (6 bases). V gave up 7 bases and J gave up 10 bases, with 19 bases separating them. This CDR3 is 13 amino acids long. Germline assignment: CDR1 SQVTM and CDR2 ANQGSEA. Here the CDR3 reads CSAEQGFTGKLFF. The CDR3 bases are TGCAGCGCTGAGCAGGGGTTTACGGGAAAACTGTTTTTT. The full variable domain, rest sourced from reference TRBV29-1 and TRBJ1-4, is SAVISQKPSRDICQRGTSLTIQCQVDSQVTMMFWYRQQPGQSLTLIATANQGSEATYESGFVIDKFPISRPNLTFSTLTVSNMSPEDSSIYLCSAEQGFTGKLFFGSGTQLSVL.

The chain combines TRBV15 with TRBJ1-1; TRBD1 aligns across 8 bases. V shed 1 base and J 2 bases; nucleotides not matched to a gene: 15. This CDR3 spans 19 amino acids. From germline, CDR1 is LNHNV and CDR2 YYDKDF (reference sequence). CDR3 sequence (DNA): TGTGCCACCAGCAGAGTTTCGTTTTCCCGGACAGGGTTAAACACTGAAGCTTTCTTT. Translating it yields CATSRVSFSRTGLNTEAFF.

This clone showed up just a few times. The chain has TRBV2 and TRBJ1-2; D may be TRBD1 (5 bases). This CDR3 spans 16 amino acids. Trimming removed 2 bases at V and 9 bases at J, with 22 bases between. Germline loops: CDR1 SNHLY, CDR2 FYNNEI. CDR3 bases: TGTGCCAGCAGTGAAAAATCAGGAGGGGATCTGCTTCGCTACACCTTC. Amino acid sequence: CASSEKSGGDLLRYTF.

The chain uses TRBV19 and TRBJ1-2; 7 bases line up with TRBD1. The CDR3 spans 16 residues. The V gene's germline CDR1 is LNHDA and CDR2 SQIVND (reference sequence). The V segment lost 3 bases and the J segment 4 bases; nucleotides outside the gene matches: 11. The CDR3 sequence is CASSIASGGAGYGYTF. The CDR3 DNA sequence: TGTGCCAGTAGTATCGCCTCAGGGGGAGCAGGCTATGGCTACACCTTC. Based on the CDR3 plus reference TRBV19 and TRBJ1-2, the full variable domain is DGGITQSPKYLFRKEGQNVTLSCEQNLNHDAMYWYRQDPGQGLRLIYYSQIVNDFQKGDIAEGYSVSREKKESFPLTVTSAQKNPTAFYLCASSIASGGAGYGYTFGSGTRLTVV.

V and J are TRBV28 and TRBJ2-5; possible D gene TRBD1, 7 bases. The V end lost 4 bases, the J end lost 4 bases, and 16 bases lay between the germline ends. CDR1 and CDR2 (germline): MDHEN, SYDVKM. The CDR3 spans 15 residues. CDR3 sequence (DNA): TGTGCCAGCAGTTACTCTCAGGGGGGAGGAGAGACCCAGTACTTC. It codes for CASSYSQGGGETQYF.

The CDR3 loop is CASSRLAGGGDTQYF. In DNA, the CDR3 is TGTGCCAGCAGTAGACTAGCGGGGGGAGGAGATACGCAGTATTTT. V usage is TRBV6-4 and J usage is TRBJ2-3, with 13 bases that match TRBD2. V shed 5 bases and J 5 bases; nucleotides not matched to a gene: 4. There are 15 residues in the CDR3. In germline, CDR1 is MRHNA, CDR2 SNTAGT.

CDR3 nucleotides: TGTGCCTGGAGGGGAGCCTTCCCGAACACTGAAGCTTTCTTT. Its translation: CAWRGAFPNTEAFF. The chain uses TRBV30 and TRBJ1-1; no clear D gene. The germline V gene encodes CDR1 GTSNPN and CDR2 SVGIG (reference sequence). This CDR3 has 14 residues. V was pared by 3 bases and J by 1 base, with 12 bases between.

The chain has TRBV6-1 and TRBJ2-3; 11 nucleotides align to TRBD2. V gave up 4 bases and J gave up 2 bases; unmatched junction bases: 2. Germline CDR1 reads MNHNS; CDR2 reads SASEGT. The CDR3 is made up of 15 amino acids. The CDR3 DNA follows: TGTGCCAGCAGTGGTAGCGGGGGGGCCACAGATACGCAGTATTTT. This translates into CASSGSGGATDTQYF.

This chain uses TRBV7-9 with TRBJ1-1, with D possibly being TRBD1 (6 bases). CDR1 and CDR2 from the germline V gene are SEHNR and FQNEAQ (reference sequence). Trimming shortened V by 1 base and J by 10 bases, and 19 bases separated the two germline ends. The CDR3 length is 15 residues. The chain's CDR3 is CASSLGPAQLGGAFF. The CDR3 DNA sequence: TGTGCCAGCAGCTTAGGTCCCGCACAGTTAGGGGGAGCTTTCTTT.

The chain is built from TRBV28 and TRBJ2-2; possibly TRBD2 for D (5 bases). CDR1 MDHEN and CDR2 SYDVKM come from the germline V gene. Between the trimmed V and J ends, which lost 4 bases and 4 bases, there was a span of 13 bases. This CDR3 has 15 amino acids. As DNA, the CDR3 is TGTGCCAGCAGTTCCCCCTTCGGGGTCACCGGGGAGCTGTTTTTT. This encodes CASSSPFGVTGELFF.

The chain links TRBV6-1 to TRBJ1-5; D is undetermined. The CDR3 has 15 amino acids. CDR1 and CDR2 (germline): MNHNS, SASEGT. Trimming pared 2 bases from V and 5 bases from J, leaving 13 bases between. CDR3: CASSELRISYQPQHF. CDR3 in DNA: TGTGCCAGCAGTGAACTGAGGATTTCCTATCAGCCCCAGCATTTT.

The chain combines TRBV10-3 with TRBJ1-6; D is possibly TRBD1 (5 bases). The V end was cut by 10 bases, the J end by 10 bases, with 17 bases between. The CDR3 consists of 13 residues. Germline values: CDR1 ENHRY, CDR2 SYGVKD. This CDR3 reads CATRSGVTSPLHF. Here the CDR3 DNA reads TGTGCCACCAGGTCGGGGGTGACCTCACCCCTCCACTTT.

The chain links TRBV21-1 to TRBJ2-1; whether TRBD2, the table's D call, matches the DNA was not checked. TRBV21-1 is a listed pseudogene. The CDR3 is made up of 18 amino acids. As DNA, the CDR3 is TGTGCCAGCAGCAACCACGCGACTAGCGGGGGGGAGTACAATGAGCAGTTCTTC. The encoded protein is CASSNHATSGGEYNEQFF.